The source of this T cell receptor (beta chain) is a study of cytomegalovirus exposure and HLA in healthy donors. The V and J ends lost 9 bases and 0 bases, in that order; junction bases with no gene match: 5. The germline V gene has CDR1 SNHLY and CDR2 FYNNEI. CDR3 length: 14 residues. This PCR relied on a set of 60 Vbeta primers and 13 Jbeta primers. TCRdb's copy holds only in-frame clones and misses some; the assay was immunoSEQ multiplex PCR. The data contain about 150,000 clones, around 70% of them seen just once; the ten biggest clones take up 2.1%. Sequencing input: PBMCs. V is TRBV2 and J is TRBJ1-2; 9 bases are a match to TRBD1. This clonotype was sampled from a man aged 25 to 45 in good health and CMV-seronegative. The CDR3 sequence is CARKRQGANYGYTF. The CDR3 DNA is TGTGCCAGGAAAAGACAGGGGGCTAACTATGGCTACACCTTC.